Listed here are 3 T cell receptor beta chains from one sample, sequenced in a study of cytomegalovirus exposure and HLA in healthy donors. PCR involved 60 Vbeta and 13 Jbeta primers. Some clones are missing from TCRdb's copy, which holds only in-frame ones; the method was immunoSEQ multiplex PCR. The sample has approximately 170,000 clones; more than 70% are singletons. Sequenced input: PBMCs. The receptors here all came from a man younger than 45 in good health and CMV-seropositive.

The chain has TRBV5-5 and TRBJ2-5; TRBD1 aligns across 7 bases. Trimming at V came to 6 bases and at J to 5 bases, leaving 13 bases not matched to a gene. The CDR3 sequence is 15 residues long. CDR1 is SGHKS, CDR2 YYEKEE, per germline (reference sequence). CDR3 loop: CASTLLGGVGETQYF. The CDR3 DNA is TGTGCCAGCACCCTCCTAGGGGGCGTTGGGGAGACCCAGTACTTC.

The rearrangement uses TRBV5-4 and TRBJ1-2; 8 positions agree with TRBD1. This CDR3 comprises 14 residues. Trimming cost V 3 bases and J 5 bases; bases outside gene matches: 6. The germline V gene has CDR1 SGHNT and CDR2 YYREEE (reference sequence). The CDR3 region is CASSYHRGVYGYTF. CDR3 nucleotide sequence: TGTGCCAGCAGCTACCACAGGGGGGTTTATGGCTACACCTTC.

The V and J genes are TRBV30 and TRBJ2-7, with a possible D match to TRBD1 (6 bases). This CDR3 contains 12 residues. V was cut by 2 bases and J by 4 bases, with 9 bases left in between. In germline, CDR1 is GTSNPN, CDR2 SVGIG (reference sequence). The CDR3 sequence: CAWSSTGYEQYF. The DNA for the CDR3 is TGTGCCTGGAGTTCGACAGGTTACGAGCAGTACTTC.